Following are 21 T cell receptor beta chains from one sample sequenced in a study of T cells in localized non-small cell lung cancer (dated by TCRdb to 2020 to 2022). The library was obtained by the immunoSEQ multiplex PCR assay. What TCRdb holds here is the immuneACCESS table cut down to in-frame rearrangements. Part of the clones is not present; checked against another copy, under half of the missing clones reflect an unresolved V gene, and the others are unexplained. The sample yields about 53,000 clones; over 70% were counted once. About a sixth of the sample is held by the ten biggest clonotypes. The sample here was peripheral blood mononuclear cells, taken before any cancer treatment. Source of these receptors: a man between 40 and 69 years old with stage III lung adenocarcinoma.

This clone appeared a single time. The chain combines TRBV7-8 with TRBJ2-7; D gene ambiguous. Trimming pared 5 bases from V and 3 bases from J, leaving 20 bases between. There are 16 residues in the CDR3. CDR1 is SGHVS and CDR2 is FQNEAQ in the germline V gene. This CDR3 reads CASSRTPKGHHYEQYF. The CDR3 bases are TGTGCCAGCAGCCGCACCCCGAAAGGGCACCACTACGAGCAGTACTTC.

The V and J genes are TRBV11-1 and TRBJ2-5, with D perhaps given as TRBD1 or TRBD2 (5 bases each). Germline CDR1 is SGHAT and CDR2 is FQDESV (reference sequence). The ends were cut back, 4 bases at V and 8 bases at J, with 23 bases in the middle. This CDR3 region has 16 residues. The CDR3 sequence: CASSYRRGDHSTTQYF. The CDR3 nucleotides are TGTGCCAGCAGCTATAGGAGAGGGGATCATTCGACTACCCAGTACTTC.

The genes are TRBV25-1 and TRBJ2-2; 7 positions agree with TRBD1. Germline lookup yields CDR1 MGHDK and CDR2 SYGVNS. CDR3 length: 15 residues. J was trimmed by 4 bases and V by 3 bases; bases with no gene match: 5. The CDR3 here is CASSDTQGITGELFF. DNA of the CDR3: TGTGCCAGCAGTGATACACAGGGGATCACCGGGGAGCTGTTTTTT.

This chain connects TRBV27 to TRBJ2-1; D is tentatively TRBD1 or TRBD2 (6 bases each). The germline V gene has CDR1 MNHEY and CDR2 SMNVEV (reference sequence). Trimming stripped 8 bases from V and 5 bases from J, with 19 bases between. The CDR3 contains 15 residues. Here the CDR3 reads CASRRGRKGDNEQFF. The DNA for the CDR3 is TGTGCCAGCCGGAGGGGGAGAAAAGGAGACAATGAGCAGTTCTTC.

The table lists this clone with a few counts. The chain is built from TRBV9 and TRBJ1-6; D is ambiguous. This CDR3 region has 16 residues. From germline, CDR1 is SGDLS and CDR2 YYNGEE. The V end lost 0 bases, the J end lost 1 base, and 8 bases lay between the germline ends. The CDR3 DNA reads TGTGCCAGCAGCGTAGGGGCAGATTCCTATAATTCACCCCTCCACTTT. This translates into CASSVGADSYNSPLHF.

This clone is medium-sized in the sample. The chain uses TRBV21-1 and TRBJ1-2; the D segment call TRBD1 is taken from the table without a DNA check. TRBV21-1 is a recognized pseudogene. CDR3 length: 11 amino acids. CDR3 in amino acids: CASSEQYGYTF. The CDR3 bases are TGTGCCAGCAGCGAACAATATGGCTACACCTTC.

J is TRBJ2-1 and V is TRBV14, with 11 bases fitting TRBD2. There are 15 residues in the CDR3. Per germline, CDR1 SGHDN and CDR2 FVKESK. V shed 4 bases and J 7 bases; nucleotides not matched to a gene: 6. CDR3 in DNA: TGTGCCAGCAGCCCACTAGCGGGGGTATTGAATGAGCAGTTCTTC. Protein product: CASSPLAGVLNEQFF.

The V gene is TRBV11-2, the J gene TRBJ2-1; tentative D call: TRBD2 (5 bases). The CDR3 totals 13 residues. Deletions cut 3 bases from V and 3 bases from J, with 6 bases between. Germline CDR1 is SGHAT and CDR2 is FQNNGV. This CDR3 reads CASSFGNYNEQFF. The CDR3 DNA reads as TGTGCCAGCAGCTTCGGGAACTACAATGAGCAGTTCTTC.

The chain employs TRBV19 and TRBJ1-1; D ambiguous. V was cut by 5 bases and J by 0 bases, with 7 bases left in between. CDR1 LNHDA and CDR2 SQIVND come from the germline V gene (reference sequence). The CDR3 spans 13 residues. As DNA, the CDR3 is TGTGCCAGTAGTCCTACGGTGAACACTGAAGCTTTCTTT. This encodes CASSPTVNTEAFF.

The gene calls are TRBV5-4 and TRBJ2-3; 12 bases line up with TRBD1. V lost 0 bases, J lost 1 base, and 3 bases stayed unmatched. The CDR3 extends over 17 amino acids. CDR1 is SGHNT and CDR2 is YYREEE in the germline V gene (reference sequence). As DNA, the CDR3 is TGTGCCAGCAGCTTGGGGGGACAGGGGGCCGGCACAGATACGCAGTATTTT. Its protein product is CASSLGGQGAGTDTQYF.

J is TRBJ2-7 and V is TRBV15, with D maybe TRBD1 (5 bases). Trimming left V 0 bases short and J 4 bases short, with 16 bases between. This CDR3 has 16 residues. The germline CDR1 and CDR2 sequences are LNHNV and YYDKDF (reference sequence). CDR3 amino acids: CATSREKAGYEYEQYF. In DNA, the CDR3 is TGTGCCACCAGCAGAGAGAAGGCAGGGTATGAGTACGAGCAGTACTTC.

This sequence joins TRBV18 and TRBJ2-3; 8 nucleotides agree with TRBD2. Germline CDR1 and CDR2: KGHSH and LQKENI. Trimming cost V 6 bases and J 4 bases; bases outside gene matches: 9. The CDR3 consists of 15 residues. As DNA, the CDR3 is TGTGCCAGCTCTCCGCCGGGAGGGGTGTCAGATACGCAGTATTTT. Its protein is CASSPPGGVSDTQYF.

The chain carries TRBV11-2 and TRBJ1-2; 7 bases align to TRBD1. V shed 5 bases and J 4 bases; nucleotides not matched to a gene: 4. The CDR3 is 13 residues long. Germline lookup yields CDR1 SGHAT and CDR2 FQNNGV. The CDR3 DNA sequence: TGTGCCAGCAGCCCAGGGACAGCCTATGGCTACACCTTC. Its protein is CASSPGTAYGYTF.

J is TRBJ1-5 and V is TRBV5-1, with D possibly TRBD1 on 5 matching bases. Trimming shortened V by 4 bases and J by 6 bases, and 23 bases separated the two germline ends. The CDR3 extends over 17 amino acids. From germline, CDR1 is SGHRS and CDR2 YFSETQ. The DNA for the CDR3 is TGCGCCAGCAGCCCGAGTTTCAGGGAAGAAGGTGGTCAGCCCCAGCATTTT. This translates into CASSPSFREEGGQPQHF.

This clone was observed a single time. This sequence joins TRBV7-2 and TRBJ1-5; D gene ambiguous. Germline V gives CDR1 SGHTA, CDR2 FQGNSA. The CDR3 covers 15 residues. Trimming pared 0 bases from V and 4 bases from J, leaving 10 bases between. The CDR3 reads CASSLAGRANQPQHF. CDR3 coding DNA: TGTGCCAGCAGCTTAGCTGGGCGGGCGAATCAGCCCCAGCATTTT.

The chain joins TRBV11-3 to TRBJ2-3; D is ambiguous. This CDR3 has 15 amino acids. V lost 4 bases, J lost 4 bases, and 15 bases lay in between. Germline assignment: CDR1 SGHNT and CDR2 YENEEA. DNA for the CDR3: TGTGCCAGCAGCTCCTTATATTTGGGCGCAGATACGCAGTATTTT. Protein: CASSSLYLGADTQYF.

This clone was counted between two and nine times. The sample holds other DNA sequences that translate to the same CDR3. The rearrangement joins TRBV2 to TRBJ1-5, with unresolved D. The length of the CDR3 is 14 residues. Per germline, CDR1 SNHLY and CDR2 FYNNEI. V was trimmed by 4 bases and J by 0 bases, leaving 7 bases between them. The CDR3 spells CASSGGYSNQPQHF. The CDR3 coding sequence is TGTGCCAGCAGTGGGGGATATAGCAATCAGCCCCAGCATTTT.

This clone was seen a few times. The V and J genes are TRBV19 and TRBJ1-1, with D possibly TRBD1 on 5 matching bases. This CDR3 region has 14 residues. Germline values: CDR1 LNHDA, CDR2 SQIVND (reference sequence). V lost 3 bases to trimming and J lost 0 bases, with 8 bases between them. The CDR3 DNA sequence: TGTGCCAGTAGTATGGGACTCATGAACACTGAAGCTTTCTTT. It is translated as CASSMGLMNTEAFF.

The genes are TRBV7-9 and TRBJ1-4, with D unresolved. V lost 5 bases to trimming and J lost 7 bases, with 20 bases between them. The CDR3 is 16 residues long. The V gene's germline CDR1 is SEHNR and CDR2 FQNEAQ (reference sequence). Here the CDR3 DNA reads TGTGCCAGCAGCCTTATGCCCGGCGCCCTGGGTGAAAAACTGTTTTTT. Translating gives CASSLMPGALGEKLFF.

The J gene is TRBJ1-2, the V gene TRBV10-3; D is uncertain. Per the germline V gene, CDR1 is ENHRY and CDR2 is SYGVKD. V lost 2 bases to trimming and J lost 4 bases, with 5 bases between them. This CDR3 has 12 residues. The CDR3 coding sequence is TGTGCCATCAGTGAGGGTGGCTATGGCTACACCTTC. Its translation is CAISEGGYGYTF.

This clone was seen a single time. This chain links TRBV5-4 with TRBJ2-1; 9 nucleotides match TRBD2. The CDR3 is 18 amino acids. V was clipped by 0 bases and J by 0 bases; unmatched bases: 7. Germline CDR1 is SGHNT and CDR2 is YYREEE (reference sequence). The CDR3 loop reads CASSLGGLAGTSYNEQFF. The CDR3 DNA is TGTGCCAGCAGCTTGGGAGGGCTAGCGGGAACCTCCTACAATGAGCAGTTCTTC.